This record looks at one T cell receptor (beta chain) sequence and its context. Antigen unknown. Each TCR beta library was made by quantitative 5'-RACE that incorporated molecular barcodes. TCRdb reprocessed the 5' RACE reads via MiXCR and lists one record per CDR3 protein. The sample has under 150,000 distinct CDR3 sequences, about an eighth seen once. The entry originates in a study of CD8 T cells in ankylosing spondylitis. Whole-study findings and limits: Ankylosing spondylitis blood appeared to carry a characteristic TCR beta motif of roughly eight highly homologous variants. Disease-linked clones proved CD8+ and comparatively uncommon in peripheral blood.

After removal of 6 bases from V and 4 bases from J, the junction contained 6 bases not matched to a gene. Germline assignment: CDR1 DFQATT and CDR2 SNEGSKA (reference sequence). The CDR3 has 13 residues. The source is a female donor with ankylosing spondylitis or in good health (not recorded which). The sequenced sample consisted of blood, either unsorted or a sorted T cell fraction (not recorded which). This chain uses TRBV20-1 with TRBJ1-5; 7 positions agree with TRBD1. CDR3 in DNA: TGCAGTGCCTCGGGACAGAATAATCAGCCCCAGCATTTT. This gives the protein CSASGQNNQPQHF.